This T cell receptor (beta chain) originates from a study of early T cells in non-severe SARS-CoV-2 infection. Study-wide background: With bulk RNA from unsorted whole blood as input, sequencing yielded unpaired chains.

Worth noting for this clonotype: The antigen remains undetermined.

Study-wide findings and caveats: VDJdb matching, biased toward anti-spike CD8 responses, missed private and CD4 specificities.

Deletions cut 1 base from V and 12 bases from J, with 9 bases between. CDR3 length: 11 residues. Germline CDR1 and CDR2: SGHAT and FQDESV (reference sequence). Individually, cDNA molecules had unique molecular identifiers attached to them. TCRdb reprocessed the 5' RACE reads with MiXCR, giving one entry per CDR3 protein. The sample shows approximately 22,000 distinct CDR3 sequences, approximately 5.4% of them seen only once. The chain has TRBV11-1 and TRBJ1-2, with no clear D. The sample here was whole blood, taken at baseline. This receptor was taken from an adult who was a healthcare worker with PCR-confirmed SARS-CoV-2 infection or an uninfected control (not recorded which). CDR3 nucleotide sequence: TGTGCCAGCAGCTTAGAAGAGGGCGACACCTTC. It translates to CASSLEEGDTF.